These 32 T cell receptor beta chains were all obtained from the same sample, sequenced in a study of T-cell reconstitution after alpha-beta-depleted transplantation in children. General study points: Among T cells one year after transplant, newly produced cells accounted for most counts and diversity.

Their specific antigens are unknown. Unique molecular identifiers tagged the TCRbeta library. TCRdb recomputed calls from the PCR reads with MiXCR, one row per CDR3 protein. Counted here are around 270,000 distinct CDR3 sequences, just over 7.5% occurring once; the ten biggest clones make up 9.1%. The sequencing here drew on peripheral blood, taken 360 days after TCRalphabeta/CD19-depleted stem cell transplant. Every receptor here comes from a female patient aged 2-15 years who had a stem cell transplant for Fanconi anemia, so the T cells may come from the graft donor.

This clonotype showed up many times. The chain recombines TRBV29-1 with TRBJ2-3; no definite D call. Looked up from germline, CDR1 is SQVTM and CDR2 is ANQGSEA. The CDR3 spans 12 residues. Trimming stripped 6 bases from V and 0 bases from J, with 7 bases between. The CDR3 coding sequence is TGCAGCGTCTCCGGGAGCACAGATACGCAGTATTTT. Amino acid sequence: CSVSGSTDTQYF.

The V gene is TRBV7-9, the J gene TRBJ1-4; 7 bases line up with TRBD1. The V gene end was trimmed by 5 bases and the J gene end by 10 bases; junction bases not matched to a gene: 13. The CDR3 loop spans 15 amino acids. CDR1 is SEHNR, CDR2 FQNEAQ, per germline (reference sequence). The CDR3 region is CASSQTQGVGGKLFF. The CDR3 region has the DNA TGTGCCAGCAGCCAAACGCAGGGGGTCGGGGGAAAACTGTTTTTT.

The table lists this clonotype with many counts. V gene TRBV12-3 or TRBV12-4 combines with J gene TRBJ2-2; 7 bases are shared with TRBD1. J gave up 2 bases and V 2 bases, and 5 bases lay outside the gene matches. The CDR3 totals 16 residues. CDR3 residues: CASSLLTGRNTGELFF. The CDR3 DNA is TGTGCCAGCAGTTTATTGACAGGGCGCAACACCGGGGAGCTGTTTTTT.

This clonotype showed up many times. The CDR3: CASSQGLAGAQETQYF. In DNA, the CDR3 is TGTGCCAGCAGTCAAGGACTAGCGGGAGCACAAGAGACCCAGTACTTC. The J gene is TRBJ2-5, the V gene TRBV2; 13 nucleotides line up with TRBD2. CDR3 size: 16 residues. V gave up 5 bases and J gave up 2 bases; unmatched junction bases: 5. The germline gives CDR1 SNHLY, CDR2 FYNNEI. Based on the CDR3 plus reference TRBV2 and TRBJ2-5, the full variable domain is EPEVTQTPSHQVTQMGQEVILRCVPISNHLYFYWYRQILGQKVEFLVSFYNNEISEKSEIFDDQFSVERPDGSNFTLKIRSTKLEDSAMYFCASSQGLAGAQETQYFGPGTRLLVL.

The rearrangement links TRBV20-1 to TRBJ2-5, with D perhaps given as TRBD1 or TRBD2 (5 bases each). CDR1 is DFQATT and CDR2 is SNEGSKA in the germline V gene (reference sequence). The CDR3 is 13 amino acids. With 1 base removed from V and 5 bases from J, the gap between germline ends came to 11 bases. The DNA of the CDR3 is TGCAGTGCTAGAGCCGGGGACGGGGAGACCCAGTACTTC. This codes for CSARAGDGETQYF.

The J gene is TRBJ2-5, the V gene TRBV12-3 or TRBV12-4, with D perhaps TRBD1 (6 bases). Trimming removed 10 bases at V and 4 bases at J, with 19 bases between. The CDR3 consists of 14 residues. CDR3 coding DNA: TGTGCCATCACAGGGTTCGGGTCCCCAGAGACCCAGTACTTC. It translates to CAITGFGSPETQYF.

This rearrangement joins TRBV12-3 or TRBV12-4 to TRBJ1-4, with 7 bases lining up with TRBD1. The CDR3 is 16 residues long. Trimming at V came to 1 base and at J to 8 bases, leaving 10 bases not matched to a gene. The CDR3 protein is CASSLGPWDRNEKLFF. The CDR3 bases are TGTGCCAGCAGTTTAGGGCCCTGGGACAGAAACGAAAAACTGTTTTTT.

This chain links TRBV19 with TRBJ2-3; the match to TRBD2 covers 9 bases. Germline V gives CDR1 LNHDA, CDR2 SQIVND (reference sequence). J gave up 1 base and V 7 bases, and 3 bases lay outside the gene matches. This CDR3 spans 14 amino acids. The CDR3 loop reads CASTIAGGTDTQYF. The CDR3 nucleotides are TGTGCCAGTACCATAGCGGGGGGCACAGATACGCAGTATTTT.

This clonotype was counted many times. The chain joins TRBV29-1 to TRBJ2-7; 7 nucleotides agree with TRBD1. Looked up from germline, CDR1 is SQVTM and CDR2 is ANQGSEA. Trimming cost V 5 bases and J 3 bases; bases outside gene matches: 4. The CDR3 consists of 12 residues. The CDR3, as DNA: TGCAGCGTTCGCTGGACAGGCTACGAGCAGTACTTC. Translated, it gives CSVRWTGYEQYF.

The V call is TRBV21-1, the J call TRBJ2-5; the DNA was not used to check the table's D call, TRBD2. TRBV21-1 is a pseudogene. The CDR3 extends over 17 amino acids. The chain's CDR3 is CASRSLRLAGVSETQYF. The CDR3 nucleotides read TGTGCCAGCAGATCCTTGAGACTAGCGGGAGTGTCAGAGACCCAGTACTTC.

This clonotype showed up many times. This chain links TRBV20-1 with TRBJ2-3; 13 nucleotides line up with TRBD2. The germline V gene has CDR1 DFQATT and CDR2 SNEGSKA (reference sequence). After removal of 6 bases from V and 3 bases from J, the junction contained 3 bases not matched to a gene. This CDR3 has 14 amino acids. This chain's CDR3 is CSASLAGGTDTQYF. In DNA form, the CDR3 reads TGCAGTGCGTCACTAGCGGGGGGGACAGATACGCAGTATTTT.

In its sample, this clonotype was seen a few times. The chain combines TRBV9 with TRBJ2-2; 9 nucleotides match TRBD2. The CDR3 totals 18 residues. Losses at the gene ends were 4 bases for V and 8 bases for J; bases not matched to a gene: 18. CDR1 and CDR2 (germline): SGDLS, YYNGEE. As DNA, the CDR3 is TGTGCCAGCAGCCTAAACCTAGCGGGAATTGGGAGAGTGGGGGAGCTGTTTTTT. This sequence encodes CASSLNLAGIGRVGELFF.

This clonotype was counted at least ten times. The chain joins TRBV20-1 to TRBJ2-1; 7 positions agree with TRBD2. This CDR3 is built from 15 residues. In germline, CDR1 is DFQATT, CDR2 SNEGSKA (reference sequence). The V segment lost 3 bases and the J segment 1 base; nucleotides outside the gene matches: 6. DNA for the CDR3: TGCAGTGCTAGTGGATCTAGCGGATCCTACAATGAGCAGTTCTTC. It is translated as CSASGSSGSYNEQFF.

In this sample, this clonotype turned up many times. The chain recombines TRBV6-5 with TRBJ2-1, with D perhaps matching TRBD1 (6 bases). The CDR3 totals 15 residues. Germline loops: CDR1 MNHEY, CDR2 SVGAGI. The V and J ends lost 6 bases and 5 bases respectively, with 17 bases between them. Written as DNA, the CDR3 is TGTGCCAGCAGACCCGACTACAGGGCAGACAATGAGCAGTTCTTC. Translated: CASRPDYRADNEQFF.

In its sample, this clonotype was seen a few times. V and J are TRBV4-2 and TRBJ1-2, with D perhaps matching TRBD1 (6 bases). The germline V gene has CDR1 LGHNA and CDR2 YNFKEQ. The CDR3 has 14 amino acids. With 2 bases removed from V and 3 bases from J, the gap between germline ends came to 10 bases. The CDR3 DNA sequence: TGTGCCAGCAGCCAACTTCAGGGGTACTATGGCTACACCTTC. Translated: CASSQLQGYYGYTF.

This clonotype was counted ten times or more. The chain employs TRBV15 and TRBJ2-3; 11 bases agree with TRBD1. The CDR3 consists of 16 residues. V was clipped by 2 bases and J by 4 bases; unmatched bases: 5. Germline-derived CDR1 and CDR2 are LNHNV and YYDKDF (reference sequence). CDR3 in DNA: TGTGCCACCAGCAGATTGGACAGGGGGCGCGCAGATACGCAGTATTTT. It translates to CATSRLDRGRADTQYF.

The gene calls are TRBV7-2 and TRBJ1-6, with D maybe TRBD1 (5 bases). V was shortened by 8 bases and J by 6 bases, with 20 bases between the two germline ends. The CDR3 contains 16 residues. From germline, CDR1 is SGHTA and CDR2 FQGNSA. The CDR3 bases are TGTGCCAGCGCCAAGTTCGGGATTGGGGGTAATTCACCCCTCCACTTT. Residues: CASAKFGIGGNSPLHF.

This clonotype has a count of ten or more. This chain uses TRBV20-1 with TRBJ2-3; the D is unclear. Germline values: CDR1 DFQATT, CDR2 SNEGSKA (reference sequence). This CDR3 region has 13 residues. The germline V and J ends were trimmed by 5 bases and 0 bases, with 9 bases remaining between them. Here the CDR3 DNA reads TGCAGTGCTCTCGTTTCTAGCACAGATACGCAGTATTTT. Translation: CSALVSSTDTQYF.

The sample holds a few counts of this clonotype. The rearrangement joins TRBV7-8 to TRBJ1-3; D perhaps matches TRBD1 (5 bases). CDR1 is SGHVS, CDR2 FQNEAQ, per germline. The CDR3 has 17 residues. V shed 3 bases and J shed 0 bases, with 15 bases lying between them. CDR3 sequence (DNA): TGTGCCAGCAGCTTTTCCGGGGACCGTGGCTCTGGAAACACCATATATTTT. Translating gives CASSFSGDRGSGNTIYF.

This clonotype was seen more than once but under ten times. V usage is TRBV3-1 and J usage is TRBJ1-1; 8 bases line up with TRBD1. The CDR3 sequence is 14 residues long. The V and J ends lost 4 bases and 2 bases, in that order; junction bases with no gene match: 3. Germline values: CDR1 LGHDT, CDR2 YNNKEL (reference sequence). The CDR3 loop reads CASSRGQANTEAFF. The CDR3 DNA reads as TGTGCCAGCAGCCGGGGACAGGCAAACACTGAAGCTTTCTTT.

V gene TRBV4-3 combines with J gene TRBJ1-1; tentative D call: TRBD1 (5 bases). Trimming took off 2 bases at V and 2 bases at J, with 12 bases between the two ends. The length of the CDR3 is 15 residues. From germline, CDR1 is LGHNA and CDR2 YSLEER. The CDR3 bases are TGCGCCAGCAGCCAACTAGACAGCCCAAACACTGAAGCTTTCTTT. It is translated as CASSQLDSPNTEAFF.

This clonotype was seen many times. This chain joins TRBV18 and TRBJ2-3; D is undetermined. The CDR3 extends over 12 amino acids. The V end lost 2 bases, the J end lost 4 bases, and 4 bases lay between the germline ends. Germline V gene data show CDR1 as KGHSH and CDR2 as LQKENI. CDR3 region: CASSPSPDTQYF. As DNA, the CDR3 is TGTGCCAGCTCACCATCCCCAGATACGCAGTATTTT.

At least ten counts were recorded for this clonotype. This sequence joins TRBV7-3 and TRBJ2-5; D possibly corresponds to TRBD1 (6 bases). Trimming removed 6 bases from V and 5 bases from J, with 19 bases in between. CDR1 is SGHTA and CDR2 is FQGTGA in the germline V gene. The CDR3 is made up of 15 amino acids. Here the CDR3 DNA reads TGTGCCAGCAGTATAAAACAGGGATATTCCGAGACCCAGTACTTC. The encoded protein is CASSIKQGYSETQYF.

Ten or more counts support this clonotype. J is TRBJ2-5 and V is TRBV5-1, with D maybe TRBD1 (8 bases). The CDR3 covers 14 residues. The V gene lost 2 bases and the J gene lost 5 bases, with 13 bases spanning the gap. From germline, CDR1 is SGHRS and CDR2 YFSETQ. As DNA, the CDR3 is TGCGCCAGCAGCTTCGGACAGGGAGGGGAGACCCAGTACTTC. Translation: CASSFGQGGETQYF. Variable domain in full (rest from reference TRBV5-1 and TRBJ2-5): KAGVTQTPRYLIKTRGQQVTLSCSPISGHRSVSWYQQTPGQGLQFLFEYFSETQRNKGNFPGRFSGRQFSNSRSEMNVSTLELGDSALYLCASSFGQGGETQYFGPGTRLLVL.

This clonotype was recorded a few times. V and J are TRBV10-1 and TRBJ2-7, with D possibly TRBD2 on 6 matching bases. Per germline, CDR1 WNHNN and CDR2 SYGVQD (reference sequence). Trimming pared 3 bases from V and 2 bases from J, leaving 11 bases between. The CDR3 sequence is 14 residues long. The CDR3 loop is CASSDTGGAYEQYF. CDR3 DNA: TGCGCCAGCAGTGACACAGGCGGGGCCTACGAGCAGTACTTC.

The CDR3 DNA reads as TGTGCCAGCTCGGAGTCCCAATCCCCAGATACGCAGTATTTT. This translates into CASSESQSPDTQYF. The chain combines TRBV18 with TRBJ2-3; no definite D call. Germline assignment: CDR1 KGHSH and CDR2 LQKENI. V lost 6 bases to trimming and J lost 4 bases, with 14 bases between them. The CDR3 covers 14 residues.

This clonotype occurred many times. The rearrangement joins TRBV9 to TRBJ2-5; 8 bases agree with TRBD2. The ends lost 0 bases at V and 1 base at J; junction bases unmatched: 8. The CDR3 sequence is 17 residues long. The germline CDR1 and CDR2 sequences are SGDLS and YYNGEE. CDR3 nucleotides: TGTGCCAGCAGCGTAGCTATCGGGGGGGTTAGCCAAGAGACCCAGTACTTC. Its translation is CASSVAIGGVSQETQYF.

This clonotype was seen repeatedly, ten times or more. The V call is TRBV7-2, the J call TRBJ2-1; no clear D. V lost 0 bases and J lost 2, with 8 bases in between. The V gene's germline CDR1 is SGHTA and CDR2 FQGNSA. CDR3 length: 15 residues. CDR3 sequence reads: CASSLALQTYNEQFF. Written as DNA, the CDR3 is TGTGCCAGCAGCTTAGCTCTACAAACCTACAATGAGCAGTTCTTC. Full variable domain (outside the CDR3, taken from reference TRBV7-2 and TRBJ2-1): GAGVSQSPSNKVTEKGKDVELRCDPISGHTALYWYRQSLGQGLEFLIYFQGNSAPDKSGLPSDRFSAERTGGSVSTLTIQRTQQEDSAVYLCASSLALQTYNEQFFGPGTRLTVL.

There are many counts of this clonotype. V is TRBV7-9 and J is TRBJ2-3, with unresolved D. Trimming removed 6 bases from V and 0 bases from J, with 7 bases in between. CDR3 length equals 13 residues. The V gene's germline CDR1 is SEHNR and CDR2 FQNEAQ (reference sequence). The CDR3 sequence: CASRLPSTDTQYF. Here the CDR3 DNA reads TGTGCCAGCAGACTGCCGAGCACAGATACGCAGTATTTT. Full variable domain (missing parts from reference TRBV7-9 and TRBJ2-3): DTGVSQNPRHKITKRGQNVTFRCDPISEHNRLYWYRQTLGQGPEFLTYFQNEAQLEKSRLLSDRFSAERPKGSFSTLEIQRTEQGDSAMYLCASRLPSTDTQYFGPGTRLTVL.

There are a few counts of this clonotype. The CDR3 DNA reads as TGTGCCATGCCAGATCCGGGGAGGGACAGATCCCTAGGAATTTCCCTAGAGACCCAGTACTTC. Translating it yields CAMPDPGRDRSLGISLETQYF. The chain links TRBV10-3 to TRBJ2-5; D may match TRBD1 or TRBD2 (7 bases each). Germline CDR1 ENHRY, CDR2 SYGVKD. The CDR3 consists of 21 residues. V was trimmed by 9 bases and J by 4 bases, leaving 39 bases between them.

The V and J genes are TRBV20-1 and TRBJ2-3; D perhaps matches TRBD1 (6 bases). In germline, CDR1 is DFQATT, CDR2 SNEGSKA (reference sequence). This CDR3 has 13 amino acids. Trimming cost V 1 base and J 6 bases, with 11 bases left between them. CDR3 loop: CSARVGRGDTQYF. The CDR3 nucleotides read TGCAGTGCTAGAGTGGGAAGGGGGGATACGCAGTATTTT.

As for this clonotype: Lacking the conserved final phenylalanine or tryptophan, this CDR3 likely reflects a read error. V usage is TRBV6-5 and J usage is TRBJ1-5; a possible D gene is TRBD1 (6 bases). CDR3 length: 14 residues. V dropped 2 bases and J dropped 5 bases, with 10 bases sitting between them. Germline values: CDR1 MNHEY, CDR2 SVGAGI. CDR3 DNA: TGTGCCAGCAGTTACGGTAGGGGGGATCAGCCCCAGCATTGT. Translation gives CASSYGRGDQPQHC.